The sequence of this T cell receptor beta chain was determined in a study of neoadjuvant anti-PD-1 for oral cavity cancer. Study-wide background: Around day 43, patients without progression received a fourth nivolumab dose before surgery. Study-level findings and limits: Higher pretreatment blood Treg/Th17 ratios correlated with higher pretreatment blood and lower post-treatment tumor TCRbeta clonality.

The time point: after neoadjuvant nivolumab, at surgical resection. Cohort: HPV-negative, locally advanced oral cavity squamous cell carcinoma patients. PBMC libraries mostly used approximately 500 ng of input genomic DNA, with six replicates per sample. TCRdb keeps only in-frame clones here, not all; method: immunoSEQ multiplex PCR. The sample carries around 13,000 clones, 70% to 85% recorded once. The germline gives CDR1 SGHTA, CDR2 FQGTGA. The CDR3 contains 13 residues. With 3 bases removed from V and 5 bases from J, the gap between germline ends came to 8 bases. Turning to this clone: What it recognizes is unknown.

Sequencing was performed on PBMCs, taken after nivolumab (anti-PD-1) treatment. The chain employs TRBV7-3 and TRBJ2-1; D perhaps matches TRBD2 (5 bases). The TCR sequence derives from a person between 35 and 79 years old with oral cavity squamous cell carcinoma. The CDR3 sequence is CASSFGKDNEQFF. DNA for the CDR3: TGTGCCAGCAGCTTCGGGAAGGACAATGAGCAGTTCTTC. Looking up the rest from reference TRBV7-3 and TRBJ2-1 gives the full variable domain: GAGVSQTPSNKVTEKGKYVELRCDPISGHTALYWYRQSLGQGPEFLIYFQGTGAADDSGLPNDRFFAVRPEGSVSTLKIQRTERGDSAVYLCASSFGKDNEQFFGPGTRLTVL.